Here is one TCR beta chain with its context. One base away lies a much larger clone, so this may be a sequencing read error. This specimen comes from a study of tumor-infiltrating lymphocytes in primary liver carcinoma. The germline gives CDR1 SGHNT, CDR2 YYREEE (reference sequence). There are 16 residues in the CDR3. Priming with a constant-region primer yielded TCR beta cDNA from about 500 ng total RNA. ARM-PCR, slightly modified, supplied the TCR beta libraries through three nested multiplex PCR rounds. Rounds one and two of PCR, each of around 11 cycles, were primed with TRBV1-TRBV30 forward primers and a C-beta reverse primer. One entry per CDR3 protein, called by TCRdb with MiXCR from the multiplex PCR reads. The sample lists about 30,000 distinct CDR3 sequences; around 70% were seen once. From roughly 21-30 mg of unsorted bulk tissue, DNA and RNA were co-extracted together.

This TCR was sampled from a woman in her 30s with primary liver carcinoma and hepatitis B virus infection. Material for sequencing was liver tumor tissue from sampling region 3. Noted subset: tumor region T3, left-lateral pole. This rearrangement joins TRBV5-4 to TRBJ2-1; D assignment may be TRBD1 or TRBD2 (5 bases each). CDR3 bases: TGTGCCAGCAGCCCGGGACCGGGGAGTTCCTACAATAAGCAGTTCTTC. Encoded protein: CASSPGPGSSYNKQFF. The full variable domain, its missing parts supplied by reference TRBV5-4 and TRBJ2-1, is ETGVTQSPTHLIKTRGQQVTLRCSSQSGHNTVSWYQQALGQGPQFIFQYYREEENGRGNFPPRFSGLQFPNYSSELNVNALELDDSALYLCASSPGPGSSYNKQFFGPGTRLTVL.